This TCR beta chain was recorded in a study of blood T cell repertoires in COVID-19. The study recruited people aged 18 to 89 years across approximately 23 US areas. Allocation to cohorts depended on clinical history reported by the participants. The data were produced by immunoSEQ multiplex PCR, yet TCRdb's version contains in-frame clones alone and is incomplete. The sample includes hundreds of thousands of clones, 75% to 90% seen only once; the top ten take 0.95% to 1.2%. Germline-derived CDR1 and CDR2 are SGDLS and YYNGEE. V shed 2 bases and J 6 bases; nucleotides not matched to a gene: 5. The CDR3 contains 14 residues.

Material for sequencing was PBMCs or T cells enriched from blood (not recorded which). The clonotype comes from a man between 25 and 39 years old who had recovered from COVID-19. The chain recombines TRBV9 with TRBJ2-1, with 7 bases lining up with TRBD2. CDR3 loop: CASSVRAGANEQFF. The CDR3 nucleotides are TGTGCCAGCAGCGTGCGGGCGGGAGCCAATGAGCAGTTCTTC.